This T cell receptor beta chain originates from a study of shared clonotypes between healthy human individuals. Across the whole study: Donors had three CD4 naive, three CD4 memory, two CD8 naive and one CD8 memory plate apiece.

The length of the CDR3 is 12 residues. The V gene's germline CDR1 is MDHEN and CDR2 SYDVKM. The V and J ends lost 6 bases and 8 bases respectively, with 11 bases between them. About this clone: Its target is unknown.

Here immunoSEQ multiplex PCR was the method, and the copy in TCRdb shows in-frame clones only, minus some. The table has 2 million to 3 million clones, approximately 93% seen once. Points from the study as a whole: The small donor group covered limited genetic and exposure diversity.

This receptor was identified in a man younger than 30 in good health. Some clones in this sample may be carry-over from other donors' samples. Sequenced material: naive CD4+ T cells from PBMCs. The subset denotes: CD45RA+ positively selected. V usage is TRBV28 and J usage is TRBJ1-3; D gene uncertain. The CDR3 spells CASSSRGDTIYF. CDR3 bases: TGTGCCAGCAGCTCACGGGGAGACACCATATATTTT.